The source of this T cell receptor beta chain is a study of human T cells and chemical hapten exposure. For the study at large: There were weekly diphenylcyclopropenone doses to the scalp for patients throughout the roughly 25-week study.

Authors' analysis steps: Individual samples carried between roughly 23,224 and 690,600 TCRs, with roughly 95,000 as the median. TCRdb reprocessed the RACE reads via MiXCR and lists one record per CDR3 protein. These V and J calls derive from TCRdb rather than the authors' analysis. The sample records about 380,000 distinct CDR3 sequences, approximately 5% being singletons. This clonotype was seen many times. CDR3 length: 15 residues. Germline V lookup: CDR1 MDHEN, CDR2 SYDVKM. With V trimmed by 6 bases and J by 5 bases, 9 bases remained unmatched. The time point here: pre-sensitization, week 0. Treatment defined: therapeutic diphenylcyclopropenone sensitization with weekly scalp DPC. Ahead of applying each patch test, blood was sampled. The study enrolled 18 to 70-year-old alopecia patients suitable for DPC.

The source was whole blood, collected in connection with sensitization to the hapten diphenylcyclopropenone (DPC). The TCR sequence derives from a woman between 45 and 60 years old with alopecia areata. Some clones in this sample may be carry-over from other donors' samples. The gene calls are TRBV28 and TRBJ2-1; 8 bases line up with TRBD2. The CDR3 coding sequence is TGTGCCAGCAGCCTAGCGGGTGACCCTGACAATGAGCAGTTCTTC. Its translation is CASSLAGDPDNEQFF.